The 27 T cell receptor beta chains below all came from one sample that was sequenced in a study of OX40 agonist ivuxolimab in advanced cancers. Only in-frame clones appear in the TCRdb table, and some are missing; sequencing was by immunoSEQ multiplex PCR. The sample lists 60,000 to 100,000 clones; around 87% were seen once. The source was CD4+ or CD8+ T cells sorted from blood, collected in a trial of the OX40 agonist ivuxolimab. These receptors were obtained from an adult with an advanced solid tumor such as melanoma, head and neck, liver or kidney cancer.

This sequence joins TRBV7-6 and TRBJ2-7; 8 nucleotides agree with TRBD1. This CDR3 comprises 12 residues. Trimming cost V 4 bases and J 7 bases; bases outside gene matches: 3. From germline, CDR1 is SGHVS and CDR2 FNYEAQ. The CDR3 DNA reads as TGTGCCAGCAGCTCGACAGGGGTTGAGCAGTACTTC. Translation gives CASSSTGVEQYF. Supplemented by reference TRBV7-6 and TRBJ2-7, the full variable domain reads GAGVSQSPRYKVTKRGQDVALRCDPISGHVSLYWYRQALGQGPEFLTYFNYEAQQDKSGLPNDRFSAERPEGSISTLTIQRTEQRDSAMYRCASSSTGVEQYFGPGTRLTVT.

The chain uses TRBV7-9 and TRBJ2-4; 14 bases line up with TRBD2. The V and J ends lost 5 bases and 3 bases, in that order; junction bases with no gene match: 12. The germline CDR1 and CDR2 sequences are SEHNR and FQNEAQ (reference sequence). This CDR3 region has 19 residues. CDR3 nucleotide sequence: TGTGCCAGCAGCGCACCGGGACTAGCGGGAGTGTTGAGCAAAAACATTCAGTACTTC. This gives the protein CASSAPGLAGVLSKNIQYF. Full variable domain (outside the CDR3, taken from reference TRBV7-9 and TRBJ2-4): DTGVSQNPRHKITKRGQNVTFRCDPISEHNRLYWYRQTLGQGPEFLTYFQNEAQLEKSRLLSDRFSAERPKGSFSTLEIQRTEQGDSAMYLCASSAPGLAGVLSKNIQYFGAGTRLSVL.

The chain carries TRBV25-1 and TRBJ2-6; no firm D call. Germline V gene data show CDR1 as MGHDK and CDR2 as SYGVNS. This CDR3 spans 17 amino acids. V lost 3 bases and J lost 0, with 12 bases in between. CDR3 nucleotide sequence: TGTGCCAGCAGTGACATACGAGGTGGCTCTGGGGCCAACGTCCTGACTTTC. It specifies CASSDIRGGSGANVLTF.

This clone was counted only a few times. The genes are TRBV6-5 and TRBJ2-5; D perhaps matches TRBD2 (5 bases). Germline V lookup: CDR1 MNHEY, CDR2 SVGAGI. This CDR3 has 13 residues. Trimming removed 4 bases at V and 4 bases at J, with 10 bases between. The CDR3 loop reads CASSSGFRETQYF. CDR3 in DNA: TGTGCCAGCAGTTCGGGGTTCAGAGAGACCCAGTACTTC.

The V gene is TRBV29-1, the J gene TRBJ2-5, with 8 bases lining up with TRBD2. The junction had 11 bases not matched to a gene; V was cut back by 4 bases and J by 4 bases. The CDR3 loop spans 15 amino acids. Germline V gene lookup returns CDR1 SQVTM and CDR2 ANQGSEA. CDR3 nucleotides: TGCAGCGTTGCTCGCCAAGCGGGAGTAGGAGAGACCCAGTACTTC. This codes for CSVARQAGVGETQYF.

This clone was seen only once. This chain links TRBV6-6 with TRBJ2-2; TRBD1 matches 7 bases. This CDR3 is built from 16 residues. From germline, CDR1 is MNHNY and CDR2 SVGAGI (reference sequence). V trimming: 2 bases; J trimming: 5 bases; junction bases outside the gene matches: 8. The CDR3 sequence is CASSYPETGRTGELFF. In DNA, the CDR3 is TGTGCCAGCAGTTACCCGGAGACAGGGCGGACCGGGGAGCTGTTTTTT.

The chain combines TRBV11-2 with TRBJ2-1; 10 bases are shared with TRBD2. V lost 5 bases and J lost 6; bases outside the gene matches: 4. The CDR3 covers 14 residues. Per germline, CDR1 SGHAT and CDR2 FQNNGV. The CDR3 reads CASSLRTSGNEQFF. In DNA, the CDR3 is TGTGCCAGCAGCCTAAGGACTAGCGGCAATGAGCAGTTCTTC.

The J gene is TRBJ2-7, the V gene TRBV28; D is perhaps TRBD2 (5 bases). Germline values: CDR1 MDHEN, CDR2 SYDVKM. V lost 6 bases, J lost 1 base, and 16 bases lay in between. The CDR3 length is 15 residues. The CDR3 spells CASSPPASGSYEQYF. CDR3 coding DNA: TGTGCCAGCAGCCCGCCCGCCTCGGGGTCCTACGAGCAGTACTTC.

The gene calls are TRBV7-9 and TRBJ2-1, with D possibly matching TRBD2 (6 bases). Germline V gene sequence: CDR1 SEHNR, CDR2 FQNEAQ (reference sequence). V was clipped by 4 bases and J by 1 base, with 8 bases between them. The CDR3 consists of 14 residues. The CDR3 DNA reads TGTGCCAGCAGCTCCGGGAGTTCCTACAATGAGCAGTTCTTC. Protein: CASSSGSSYNEQFF.

The chain joins TRBV7-2 to TRBJ2-5; D might be TRBD1 (5 bases). The V end was cut by 3 bases, the J end by 2 bases, with 10 bases between. This CDR3 comprises 14 residues. Germline V CDR1 and CDR2: SGHTA, FQGNSA. CDR3 in amino acids: CASSLTREQETQYF. The CDR3 region has the DNA TGTGCCAGCAGCTTGACCAGGGAACAAGAGACCCAGTACTTC.

This chain connects TRBV18 to TRBJ2-3; 10 bases map to TRBD2. Germline loops: CDR1 KGHSH, CDR2 LQKENI. The CDR3 runs to 16 residues. V lost 3 bases to trimming and J lost 1 base; unmatched junction nucleotides: 4. The CDR3 DNA reads as TGTGCCAGCTCACCCGGACTAGCGGACCGCACAGATACGCAGTATTTT. Translation: CASSPGLADRTDTQYF.

The gene calls are TRBV14 and TRBJ2-6; D remains unclear. Germline V gene lookup returns CDR1 SGHDN and CDR2 FVKESK. The CDR3 sequence is 16 residues long. V shed 0 bases and J shed 0 bases, with 6 bases lying between them. CDR3 bases: TGTGCCAGCAGCCAAGACCGCTTCTCTGGGGCCAACGTCCTGACTTTC. This gives the protein CASSQDRFSGANVLTF.

This sequence joins TRBV5-1 and TRBJ1-6; a possible D gene is TRBD1 (5 bases). The CDR3 covers 15 residues. Trimming took 0 bases from V and 9 from J, leaving 13 bases between them. Germline CDR1 reads SGHRS; CDR2 reads YFSETQ. The CDR3 nucleotides are TGCGCCAGCAGCTTGGCCACTGGGACGGCTTCACCCCTCCACTTT. Amino acids: CASSLATGTASPLHF.

This clone was observed many times. The gene calls are TRBV5-1 and TRBJ2-7, with a weak D call TRBD2 (6 bases). Trimming cost V 3 bases and J 2 bases, with 18 bases left between them. Germline V gives CDR1 SGHRS, CDR2 YFSETQ. The CDR3 runs 16 residues. The CDR3 DNA is TGCGCCAGCAGCTGGGGACTTGACTGGTCGACCTACGAGCAGTACTTC. As protein: CASSWGLDWSTYEQYF. The full variable domain, rest sourced from reference TRBV5-1 and TRBJ2-7, is KAGVTQTPRYLIKTRGQQVTLSCSPISGHRSVSWYQQTPGQGLQFLFEYFSETQRNKGNFPGRFSGRQFSNSRSEMNVSTLELGDSALYLCASSWGLDWSTYEQYFGPGTRLTVT.

V usage is TRBV5-1 and J usage is TRBJ1-1; TRBD1 aligns across 8 bases. J gave up 4 bases and V 5 bases, and 10 bases lay outside the gene matches. Germline CDR1 is SGHRS and CDR2 is YFSETQ. The CDR3 runs 15 residues. DNA of the CDR3: TGCGCCAGCAGTGGGGCCCAGGGGGCAGGCACTGAAGCTTTCTTT. Its protein is CASSGAQGAGTEAFF. Drawing the rest from reference TRBV5-1 and TRBJ1-1, the complete variable domain is KAGVTQTPRYLIKTRGQQVTLSCSPISGHRSVSWYQQTPGQGLQFLFEYFSETQRNKGNFPGRFSGRQFSNSRSEMNVSTLELGDSALYLCASSGAQGAGTEAFFGQGTRLTVV.

The chain has TRBV5-6 and TRBJ2-5, with D perhaps TRBD2 (6 bases). Trimming stripped 4 bases from V and 3 bases from J, with 19 bases between. Germline CDR1 reads SGHDT; CDR2 reads YYEEEE. This CDR3 comprises 16 residues. The CDR3 DNA reads as TGTGCCAGCAGCCGAACAACGGGGCCTAGCGAAGAGACCCAGTACTTC. Translation gives CASSRTTGPSEETQYF.

V gene TRBV7-9 combines with J gene TRBJ1-2; TRBD1 might be the D (5 bases). CDR1 is SEHNR and CDR2 is FQNEAQ in the germline V gene (reference sequence). The CDR3 runs to 13 residues. Trimming left V 5 bases short and J 7 bases short, with 14 bases between. CDR3 amino acids: CASSPAPGLGYTF. CDR3 sequence (DNA): TGTGCCAGCAGCCCTGCCCCGGGGCTTGGCTACACCTTC.

The sample holds one count of this clone. This chain uses TRBV12-5 with TRBJ2-7, with TRBD2 matching 10 bases. V was clipped by 0 bases and J by 1 base; unmatched bases: 12. Germline V gene sequence: CDR1 LGHNT, CDR2 FRNRAP. This CDR3 comprises 19 residues. CDR3 DNA sequence: TGTGCTAGTGGTTTGGTAGCGGGGAGCGGGAGGGCCGGGTCCTACGAGCAGTACTTC. The encoded protein is CASGLVAGSGRAGSYEQYF.

The chain is built from TRBV7-2 and TRBJ2-2; 9 nucleotides line up with TRBD2. Per the germline V gene, CDR1 is SGHTA and CDR2 is FQGNSA. V lost 0 bases and J lost 4; bases outside the gene matches: 9. The CDR3 contains 18 residues. CDR3 in DNA: TGTGCCAGCAGCTTAGCAGATGGGGCGGGAGGGCCCACCGGGGAGCTGTTTTTT. Its translation is CASSLADGAGGPTGELFF. The full variable domain, in which reference TRBV7-2 and TRBJ2-2 provide the parts outside the CDR3, is GAGVSQSPSNKVTEKGKDVELRCDPISGHTALYWYRQSLGQGLEFLIYFQGNSAPDKSGLPSDRFSAERTGGSVSTLTIQRTQQEDSAVYLCASSLADGAGGPTGELFFGEGSRLTVL.

The CDR3 coding sequence is TGTGCCAGCAGCTTTATATATGGGGGGTCAGGAGAAGCTTTCTTT. This encodes CASSFIYGGSGEAFF. The chain uses TRBV11-2 and TRBJ1-1; tentative D call: TRBD1 (5 bases). This CDR3 has 15 residues. Germline V gene lookup returns CDR1 SGHAT and CDR2 FQNNGV. Trimming took off 3 bases at V and 8 bases at J, with 19 bases between the two ends.

V is TRBV5-8 and J is TRBJ2-5; 8 bases are shared with TRBD2. V was clipped by 4 bases and J by 5 bases; unmatched bases: 7. The germline CDR1 and CDR2 sequences are SGHTS and YDEGEE. This CDR3 region has 14 residues. CDR3 protein: CASSNKAGAETQYF. Here the CDR3 DNA reads TGTGCCAGCAGCAATAAAGCGGGGGCGGAGACCCAGTACTTC. Looking up the rest from reference TRBV5-8 and TRBJ2-5 gives the full variable domain: EAGVTQSPTHLIKTRGQQATLRCSPISGHTSVYWYQQALGLGLQFLLWYDEGEERNRGNFPPRFSGRQFPNYSSELNVNALELEDSALYLCASSNKAGAETQYFGPGTRLLVL.

V gene TRBV4-2 combines with J gene TRBJ1-2; D gene uncertain. The CDR3 spans 15 residues. V was clipped by 5 bases and J by 2 bases, with 15 bases between them. Germline values: CDR1 LGHNA, CDR2 YNFKEQ. This CDR3 is CASSKEGRGNYGYTF. Here the CDR3 DNA reads TGTGCCAGCAGCAAGGAGGGTCGCGGGAACTATGGCTACACCTTC.

This chain's CDR3 is CASSPPGGSTEAFF. CDR3 coding DNA: TGTGCCAGCTCACCACCGGGAGGGTCCACTGAAGCTTTCTTT. The chain employs TRBV18 and TRBJ1-1, with D unclear. This CDR3 contains 14 residues. Deletions cut 0 bases from V and 4 bases from J, with 9 bases between. Germline assignment: CDR1 KGHSH and CDR2 LQKENI.

V and J are TRBV6-6 and TRBJ2-2; D is unresolved. CDR3 length equals 12 residues. With 5 bases removed from V and 2 bases from J, the gap between germline ends came to 3 bases. Germline loops: CDR1 MNHNY, CDR2 SVGAGI (reference sequence). The CDR3 loop reads CASSRNTGELFF. In nucleotides, the CDR3 is TGTGCCAGCAGTCGTAACACCGGGGAGCTGTTTTTT.

The V gene is TRBV19, the J gene TRBJ1-5; D remains unclear. CDR1 is LNHDA, CDR2 SQIVND, per germline (reference sequence). There are 12 residues in the CDR3. V was shortened by 5 bases and J by 10 bases, with 12 bases between the two germline ends. Here the CDR3 reads CASSFTASPQHF. The CDR3 DNA is TGTGCCAGTAGTTTCACCGCGTCTCCCCAGCATTTT.

This clone occurred once. The chain carries TRBV20-1 and TRBJ2-7; D gene unclear. This CDR3 is built from 11 residues. Germline V gives CDR1 DFQATT, CDR2 SNEGSKA (reference sequence). V dropped 1 base and J dropped 1 base, with 2 bases sitting between them. CDR3 protein: CSARGSYEQYF. CDR3 in DNA: TGCAGTGCTAGAGGGTCCTACGAGCAGTACTTC.

The genes are TRBV29-1 and TRBJ2-1, with unresolved D. Germline CDR1 reads SQVTM; CDR2 reads ANQGSEA. The CDR3 loop spans 14 amino acids. Between the trimmed V and J ends, which lost 4 bases and 0 bases, there was a span of 10 bases. The CDR3 region is CSVASGSSYNEQFF. CDR3 sequence (DNA): TGCAGCGTTGCTAGTGGATCCTCCTACAATGAGCAGTTCTTC.